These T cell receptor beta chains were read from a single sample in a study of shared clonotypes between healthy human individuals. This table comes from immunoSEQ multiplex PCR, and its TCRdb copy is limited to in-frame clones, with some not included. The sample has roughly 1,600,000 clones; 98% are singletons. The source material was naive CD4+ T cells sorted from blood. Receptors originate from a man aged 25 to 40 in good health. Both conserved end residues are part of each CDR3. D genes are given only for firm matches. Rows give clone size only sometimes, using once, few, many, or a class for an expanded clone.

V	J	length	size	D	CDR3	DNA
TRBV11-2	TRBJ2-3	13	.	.	CASNLGSTDTQYF	TGTGCCAGCAATCTAGGTTCCACAGATACGCAGTATTTT
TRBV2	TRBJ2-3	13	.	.	CASSISGLDTQYF	TGTGCCAGCAGTATCTCAGGGTTGGATACGCAGTATTTT
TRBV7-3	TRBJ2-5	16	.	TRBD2	CASSPNRLAGEETQYF	TGTGCCAGCAGCCCAAATCGACTAGCGGGAGAGGAGACCCAGTACTTC
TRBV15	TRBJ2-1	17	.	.	CATRRRWGGTAYNEQFF	TGTGCCACCAGGAGGCGATGGGGCGGGACTGCGTACAATGAGCAGTTCTTC
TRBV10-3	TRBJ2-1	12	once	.	CAISESMLIQFF	TGTGCCATCAGTGAGTCAATGCTAATACAGTTCTTC
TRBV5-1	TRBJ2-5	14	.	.	CASSSLREQETQYF	TGCGCCAGCAGCTCTCTAAGAGAGCAAGAGACCCAGTACTTC
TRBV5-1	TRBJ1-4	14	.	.	CASSLGPGGEKLFF	TGCGCCAGCAGCTTGGGACCCGGCGGAGAAAAACTGTTTTTT
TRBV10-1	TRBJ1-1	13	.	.	CASSKGLNTEAFF	TGCGCCTCCAGTAAGGGCCTTAACACTGAAGCTTTCTTT
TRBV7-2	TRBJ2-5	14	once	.	CASRPDGLVETQYF	TGTGCCAGCAGACCAGACGGACTTGTAGAGACCCAGTACTTC
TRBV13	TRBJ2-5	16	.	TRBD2	CASSSISAGGVKTQYF	TGTGCCAGCAGCTCCATCTCTGCGGGAGGCGTGAAGACCCAGTACTTC
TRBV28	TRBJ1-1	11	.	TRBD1	CASKGASEAFF	TGTGCCAGCAAGGGGGCTTCTGAAGCTTTCTTT
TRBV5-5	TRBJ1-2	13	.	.	CASSLAELYGYTF	TGTGCCAGCAGCTTGGCAGAATTGTATGGCTACACCTTC
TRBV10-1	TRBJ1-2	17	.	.	CASSESPKTNSNYGYTF	TGCGCCAGCAGTGAGTCCCCGAAGACAAACAGCAACTATGGCTACACCTTC